These T cell receptor beta chains were read from a single sample in a study of blood T cell repertoires in COVID-19. TCRdb's copy holds only in-frame clones and misses some; the assay was immunoSEQ multiplex PCR. The table records approximately 29,000 clones, around 92% of them present only once. Sequenced material: peripheral blood. Receptors originate from a woman aged 65 to 85 with COVID-19, enrolled during active disease. Both conserved end residues are part of each CDR3. Each record gives: V gene, D gene, J gene, CDR3 length, clone size, CDR3 DNA, CDR3 protein. A D gene is named only where the DNA matches it firmly. Size values are once, few and many counts, or a class for expanded clones, and some rows have none.

TRBV4-3	TRBD2	TRBJ2-2	16	-	TGCGCCAGCAGCCAAGGTATTAGCGGGAGCTCCGGGGAGCTGTTTTTT	CASSQGISGSSGELFF
TRBV28	-	TRBJ1-1	13	once	TGTGCCAGCAGTTTGGCTCAAACCCCCGGGGCTTTCTTT	CASSLAQTPGAFF
TRBV3-1/TRBV3-2	TRBD2	TRBJ2-1	20	-	TGTGCCAGCAGCCAGGGTTCGTCCACTAGCGGGGAAAGCTCCTACAATGAGCAGTTCTTC	CASSQGSSTSGESSYNEQFF
TRBV29-1	TRBD1	TRBJ1-2	14	-	TGCAGCGTTACAGACAGGGGAAGAAACTATGGCTACACCTTC	CSVTDRGRNYGYTF
TRBV19	TRBD2	TRBJ2-5	18	-	TGTGCCAGTAGTCTGTGGACTAGCGGGAGGGCCACCTTGGAGACCCAGTACTTC	CASSLWTSGRATLETQYF
TRBV5-4	TRBD2	TRBJ2-7	14	-	TGTGCCAGCAGCTTGGAGCTAGCGGGAGGCGAGCAGTACTTC	CASSLELAGGEQYF
TRBV10-3	-	TRBJ2-5	14	-	TGTGCCGCCAAAGGACTGGGTGGTCAAGAGACCCAGTACTTC	CAAKGLGGQETQYF
TRBV24-1	-	TRBJ1-3	16	-	TGTGCCACCAGTGACACCGGACACAGCTCTGGAAACACCATATATTTT	CATSDTGHSSGNTIYF
TRBV7-2	-	TRBJ2-3	14	-	TGTGCCAGCAGCCCCCTAACTAGCACAGATACGCAGTATTTT	CASSPLTSTDTQYF
TRBV29-1	TRBD2	TRBJ2-3	17	-	TGCAGCGTTGTGACGGGCGGGAGGCGGTTGGGTGACGGTACGCAGTATTTT	CSVVTGGRRLGDGTQYF
TRBV10-2	-	TRBJ2-1	14	once	TGCGCCAGCAGGGGGACTGGCTCCTACAATGAGCAGTTCTTC	CASRGTGSYNEQFF
TRBV5-1	TRBD1	TRBJ2-3	14	-	TGCGCCAGCACTCCCGGACAGGTCTCAGATACGCAGTATTTT	CASTPGQVSDTQYF
TRBV19	-	TRBJ1-5	15	-	TGTGCCAGTAGTATCCGGCAGGGAGGGGATCAGCCCCAGCATTTT	CASSIRQGGDQPQHF
TRBV19	TRBD1	TRBJ1-5	14	-	TGTGCCAGTAGTTCGGGACAGGGGAAGCAGCCCCAGCATTTT	CASSSGQGKQPQHF
TRBV28	-	TRBJ1-5	12	-	TGTGCCACCTGGGACTTCAATCAGCCCCAGCATTTT	CATWDFNQPQHF
TRBV7-3	TRBD2	TRBJ2-3	17	-	TGTGCCAGCAGCTTAACGCCAGCGGGAGGAGGAGCAGATACGCAGTATTTT	CASSLTPAGGGADTQYF
TRBV28	TRBD1	TRBJ2-5	17	-	TGTGCCAGCAGTTTTTTTGCCCGACAGGGTGGGTGGGAGACCCAGTACTTC	CASSFFARQGGWETQYF
TRBV19	TRBD1	TRBJ2-3	15	-	TGTGCCAGTAGTATCTGGGACAGGGTCACAGATACGCAGTATTTT	CASSIWDRVTDTQYF
TRBV11-1	-	TRBJ1-5	13	-	TGTGCCAGCAGCTTAGACAGGGTCCAGCCCCAGCATTTT	CASSLDRVQPQHF
TRBV6-2/TRBV6-3	-	TRBJ1-5	17	-	TGTGCCAGCAGTTACGTGCCAGGGTTCAGGGGCAATCAGCCCCAGCATTTT	CASSYVPGFRGNQPQHF
TRBV27	-	TRBJ1-2	14	-	TGTGCCAGCAGTCCGAACCGGGACTATTATGGCTACACCTTC	CASSPNRDYYGYTF
TRBV29-1	-	TRBJ1-3	13	-	TGCAGCGTTGAAGAGGGGGGGGGAAACACCATATATTTT	CSVEEGGGNTIYF
TRBV9	TRBD2	TRBJ2-7	15	-	TGTGCCAGCAGCGAGGGACTAGCGGCTTCCTACGAGCAGTACTTC	CASSEGLAASYEQYF
TRBV12-5	TRBD2	TRBJ2-7	17	-	TGTGCTAGTGGCTCCGACTTTAGCGGGAGCTTGTACCACGAGCAGTACTTC	CASGSDFSGSLYHEQYF
TRBV7-9	-	TRBJ1-1	14	-	TGTGCCAGCAGCTTAGCAGCTCTGAACACTGAAGCTTTCTTT	CASSLAALNTEAFF
TRBV28	TRBD1	TRBJ1-2	15	-	TGTGCCAGCAGCCCTAGTTCGAGGGACAGGCTAGGCTACACCTTC	CASSPSSRDRLGYTF
TRBV28	-	TRBJ1-5	14	-	TGTGCCAGCAGTACAAGGAGTGGCAATCAGCCCCAGCATTTT	CASSTRSGNQPQHF
TRBV5-1	-	TRBJ2-1	16	-	TGCGCCAGCAGCTTGGGGAATGGGGCCACCCTCAATGAGCAGTTCTTC	CASSLGNGATLNEQFF
TRBV28	-	TRBJ2-2	13	-	TGTGCCAGCAGGCGACTGGGACTGGGGGAGCTGTTTTTT	CASRRLGLGELFF
TRBV29-1	TRBD2	TRBJ2-1	14	-	TGCAGCGTTGACAGCGGGAGGGGTTACAATGAGCAGTTCTTC	CSVDSGRGYNEQFF
TRBV28	TRBD1	TRBJ1-6	12	-	TGTGCCATAGGACAGGGACTTACGACCCTCCACTTT	CAIGQGLTTLHF
TRBV4-1	-	TRBJ1-5	16	-	TGCGCCAGCAGCCAAGATAGACAGACAAGCAATCAGCCCCAGCATTTT	CASSQDRQTSNQPQHF
TRBV5-4	-	TRBJ1-4	15	-	TGTGCCAGCAGCTTGGGGGCAGGGTATGATGAAAAACTGTTTTTT	CASSLGAGYDEKLFF